This TCR beta chain was identified in a study of shared clonotypes between healthy human individuals. Trimming shortened V by 4 bases and J by 7 bases, and 4 bases separated the two germline ends. CDR1 and CDR2 from the germline V gene are ENHRY and SYGVKD. This CDR3 has 11 residues. Into CD45RA+ naive and CD45RA-negative memory subsets, the CD4+ cells were split. This clone occurred once. Profiling relied on immunoSEQ multiplex PCR, and the TCRdb table lists in-frame clones only, not all of them. The table includes around 1.4 million clones, 98% detected once. The receptor was isolated from a man in his thirties or forties in good health. Sequenced input: naive CD4+ T cells sorted from blood. The subset was: CD45RA+ positively selected. The chain has TRBV10-3 and TRBJ2-2; D gene unclear. The CDR3 protein is CAISGVGELFF. The CDR3 DNA sequence: TGTGCCATCAGTGGGGTCGGGGAGCTGTTTTTT.